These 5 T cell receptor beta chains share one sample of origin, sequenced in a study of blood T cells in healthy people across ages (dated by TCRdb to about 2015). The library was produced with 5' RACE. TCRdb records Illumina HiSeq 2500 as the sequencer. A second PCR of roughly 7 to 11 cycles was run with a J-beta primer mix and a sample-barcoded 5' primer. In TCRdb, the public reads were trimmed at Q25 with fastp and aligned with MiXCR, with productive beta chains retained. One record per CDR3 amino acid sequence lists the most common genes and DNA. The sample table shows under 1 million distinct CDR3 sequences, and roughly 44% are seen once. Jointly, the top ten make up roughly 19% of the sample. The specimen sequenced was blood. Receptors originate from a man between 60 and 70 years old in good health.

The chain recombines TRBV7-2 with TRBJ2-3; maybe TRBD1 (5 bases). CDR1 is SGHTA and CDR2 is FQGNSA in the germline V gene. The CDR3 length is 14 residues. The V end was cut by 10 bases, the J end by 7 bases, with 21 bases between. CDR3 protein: CATTNQGKGYTQYF. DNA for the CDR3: TGTGCCACCACCAACCAGGGTAAAGGATATACGCAGTATTTT.

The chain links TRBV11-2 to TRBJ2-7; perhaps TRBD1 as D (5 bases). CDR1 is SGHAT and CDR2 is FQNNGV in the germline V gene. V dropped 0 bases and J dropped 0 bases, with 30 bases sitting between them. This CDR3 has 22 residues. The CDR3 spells CASSLEAPLGNTGDLNSYEQYF. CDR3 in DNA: TGTGCCAGCAGCTTAGAGGCCCCCCTAGGGAACACAGGAGACCTAAACTCCTACGAGCAGTACTTC.

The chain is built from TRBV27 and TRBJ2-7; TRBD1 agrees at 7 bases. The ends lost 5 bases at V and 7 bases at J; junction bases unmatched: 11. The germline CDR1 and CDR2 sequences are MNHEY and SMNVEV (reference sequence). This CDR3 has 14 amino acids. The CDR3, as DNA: TGTGCCAGCAGTCCATACAGGGGAACGAATGAGCAGTACTTC. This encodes CASSPYRGTNEQYF.

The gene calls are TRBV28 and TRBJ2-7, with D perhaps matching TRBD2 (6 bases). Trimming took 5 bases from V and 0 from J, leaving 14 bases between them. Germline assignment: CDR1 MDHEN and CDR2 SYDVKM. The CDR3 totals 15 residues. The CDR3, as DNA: TGTGCCAGCAGTCCGACGGGACTCAGCTCCTACGAGCAGTACTTC. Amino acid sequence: CASSPTGLSSYEQYF. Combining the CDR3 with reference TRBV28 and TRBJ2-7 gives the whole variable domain DVKVTQSSRYLVKRTGEKVFLECVQDMDHENMFWYRQDPGLGLRLIYFSYDVKMKEKGDIPEGYSVSREKKERFSLILESASTNQTSMYLCASSPTGLSSYEQYFGPGTRLTVT.

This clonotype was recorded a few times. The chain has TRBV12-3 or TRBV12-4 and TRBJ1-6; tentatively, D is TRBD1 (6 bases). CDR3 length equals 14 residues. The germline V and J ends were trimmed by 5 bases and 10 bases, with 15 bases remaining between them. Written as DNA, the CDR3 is TGTGCCAGCAGTCCACAGGGATCGGGATCACCCCTCCACTTT. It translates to CASSPQGSGSPLHF.